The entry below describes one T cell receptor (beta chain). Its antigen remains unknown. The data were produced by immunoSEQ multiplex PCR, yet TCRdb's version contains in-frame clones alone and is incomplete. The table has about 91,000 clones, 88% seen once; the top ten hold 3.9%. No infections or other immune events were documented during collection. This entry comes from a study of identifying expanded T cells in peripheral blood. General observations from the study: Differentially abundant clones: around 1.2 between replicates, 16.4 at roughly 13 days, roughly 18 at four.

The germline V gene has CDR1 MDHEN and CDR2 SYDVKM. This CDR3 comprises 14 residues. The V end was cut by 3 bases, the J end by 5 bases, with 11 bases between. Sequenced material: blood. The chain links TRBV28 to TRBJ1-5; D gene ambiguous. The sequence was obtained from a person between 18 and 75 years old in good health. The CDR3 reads CASSFFSSHQPQHF. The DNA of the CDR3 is TGTGCCAGCAGTTTTTTTTCATCTCATCAGCCCCAGCATTTT.